This T cell receptor (beta chain) was sequenced for a study of control samples from healthy donors and cancer patients. Using immunoSEQ multiplex PCR, the repertoire was profiled, and TCRdb retains in-frame clones only, with some absent. The sample lists some 130,000 clones; about 92% were seen once. The CDR3 is 13 amino acids. Germline CDR1 SEHNR, CDR2 FQNEAQ (reference sequence). Trimming took 5 bases from V and 4 from J, leaving 10 bases between them. This chain links TRBV7-9 with TRBJ2-3, with D tentatively TRBD2 (5 bases). The origin of this receptor is a man aged 45 to 65 with head and neck cancer. Sequenced: PBMCs. The CDR3 nucleotides are TGTGCCAGCAGCGGCGCGGGCCCAGATACGCAGTATTTT. It codes for CASSGAGPDTQYF.